These 5 T cell receptor beta chains came from one sample sequenced in a study of blood T cell repertoires in COVID-19. The data were produced by immunoSEQ multiplex PCR, yet TCRdb's version contains in-frame clones alone and is incomplete. The top ten clones hold about 8% of a sample with about 140,000 clones, about 86% of them seen once. Sequences were obtained from peripheral blood. These TCRs come from a woman aged 60-75 years with acute or convalescent COVID-19.

The chain has TRBV7-8 and TRBJ1-2, with 8 bases lining up with TRBD1. The CDR3 runs to 14 residues. Germline loops: CDR1 SGHVS, CDR2 FQNEAQ. V dropped 1 base and J dropped 5; count of bases not matched to a gene: 3. The CDR3 reads CASSLVDRAYGYTF. Here the CDR3 DNA reads TGTGCCAGCAGCTTAGTGGACAGGGCTTATGGCTACACCTTC.

The J gene is TRBJ1-1, the V gene TRBV19; D uncertain. The CDR3 is 13 residues long. Germline V gene sequence: CDR1 LNHDA, CDR2 SQIVND (reference sequence). Trimming removed 7 bases from V and 4 bases from J, with 13 bases in between. The CDR3 loop reads CASTLGWLTEAFF. In DNA form, the CDR3 reads TGTGCCAGTACCCTCGGGTGGCTCACTGAAGCTTTCTTT.

This clone was seen only once. The rearrangement joins TRBV19 to TRBJ1-2; 9 nucleotides line up with TRBD1. This CDR3 has 24 residues. Germline CDR1 LNHDA, CDR2 SQIVND (reference sequence). Trimming removed 9 bases from V and 6 bases from J; junction bases left unmatched: 41. The chain's CDR3 is CARPPRSLGVHSRLIQGAVHGYTF. CDR3 sequence (DNA): TGTGCCAGACCTCCCCGAAGCCTAGGGGTTCATAGTCGATTGATACAGGGGGCTGTCCATGGCTACACCTTC.

This rearrangement joins TRBV20-1 to TRBJ1-2; TRBD1 matches at 9 bases. There are 14 residues in the CDR3. After removal of 3 bases from V and 7 bases from J, the junction contained 9 bases not matched to a gene. Germline V gene data show CDR1 as DFQATT and CDR2 as SNEGSKA (reference sequence). CDR3 protein: CSASPRQGVGGYTF. CDR3 DNA sequence: TGCAGTGCTAGTCCGCGACAGGGGGTCGGTGGCTACACCTTC.

V is TRBV14 and J is TRBJ2-1; 15 nucleotides line up with TRBD2. Germline CDR1 reads SGHDN; CDR2 reads FVKESK. This CDR3 contains 17 residues. The V gene end was trimmed by 4 bases and the J gene end by 9 bases; junction bases not matched to a gene: 10. The DNA of the CDR3 is TGTGCCAGCAGCCGGTGGACTAGCGGGGGGGGAGTGGTTGAGCAGTTCTTC. This codes for CASSRWTSGGGVVEQFF.